One and the same sample provided the 27 T cell receptor beta chains below, sequenced in a study of T cell responses to AZD1222 COVID-19 vaccine. Assay used: immunoSEQ multiplex PCR; TCRdb lists only in-frame clones, some missing. Among fewer than 200,000 clones, more than 80% were seen once, and the ten largest hold under 6.5%. The starting material was peripheral blood, obtained on day 0 of AZD1222 vaccination. Source of these receptors: an adult in good health.

The V and J genes are TRBV7-9 and TRBJ1-2; D not certain. CDR1 is SEHNR, CDR2 FQNEAQ, per germline (reference sequence). The CDR3 sequence is 15 residues long. V lost 1 base and J 5 bases, leaving 14 bases between the germline ends. DNA for the CDR3: TGTGCCAGCAGCTTAGAGGTATCGGGGTTTTATGGCTACACCTTC. Translated, it gives CASSLEVSGFYGYTF.

This chain links TRBV6-5 with TRBJ2-1; D not resolved. CDR1 and CDR2 (germline): MNHEY, SVGAGI. The CDR3 spans 16 residues. V shed 1 base and J shed 6 bases, with 16 bases lying between them. The CDR3 region is CASSYYYGIRSNEQFF. The DNA for the CDR3 is TGTGCCAGCAGTTACTATTATGGGATAAGGAGCAATGAGCAGTTCTTC.

This chain connects TRBV4-1 to TRBJ2-1; TRBD1 is a possible D gene (5 bases). V was trimmed by 8 bases and J by 4 bases, leaving 6 bases between them. The germline V gene has CDR1 MGHRA and CDR2 YSYEKL. The CDR3 contains 11 residues. DNA for the CDR3: TGCGCCAGCGGGGCTTACAATGAGCAGTTCTTC. Translation: CASGAYNEQFF.

The rearrangement joins TRBV7-8 to TRBJ1-1; the D gene is possibly TRBD1 (5 bases). The CDR3 extends over 14 amino acids. The V gene lost 6 bases and the J gene lost 4 bases, with 15 bases spanning the gap. Germline lookup yields CDR1 SGHVS and CDR2 FQNEAQ. CDR3 protein: CASREEGLTTEAFF. Written as DNA, the CDR3 is TGTGCCAGCAGGGAGGAGGGGCTGACCACTGAAGCTTTCTTT.

This rearrangement joins TRBV2 to TRBJ2-7; possible D gene TRBD1, 6 bases. Trimming took off 8 bases at V and 6 bases at J, with 23 bases between the two ends. The CDR3 is 15 residues long. Germline V gene data show CDR1 as SNHLY and CDR2 as FYNNEI. CDR3 in amino acids: CASALRDTLLSEQYF. DNA for the CDR3: TGTGCCAGCGCACTTCGGGACACACTTCTGTCCGAGCAGTACTTC.

V usage is TRBV30 and J usage is TRBJ1-2, with D maybe TRBD1 (5 bases). Trimming shortened V by 3 bases and J by 4 bases, and 15 bases separated the two germline ends. CDR3 size: 14 residues. Germline V gene data show CDR1 as GTSNPN and CDR2 as SVGIG (reference sequence). CDR3 loop: CAWSRDGASYGYTF. CDR3 DNA sequence: TGTGCCTGGAGCCGGGACGGCGCATCCTATGGCTACACCTTC. Together with reference TRBV30 and TRBJ1-2, the CDR3 gives the full variable domain: SQTIHQWPATLVQPVGSPLSLECTVEGTSNPNLYWYRQAAGRGLQLLFYSVGIGQISSEVPQNLSASRPQDRQFILSSKKLLLSDSGFYLCAWSRDGASYGYTFGSGTRLTVV.

The chain joins TRBV28 to TRBJ1-3, with D unresolved. This CDR3 contains 13 residues. The ends were cut back, 2 bases at V and 4 bases at J, with 6 bases in the middle. CDR1 and CDR2 from the germline V gene are MDHEN and SYDVKM. The CDR3: CASSLISGNTIYF. DNA of the CDR3: TGTGCCAGCAGTTTAATATCAGGAAACACCATATATTTT. Full variable domain (remainder filled in from reference TRBV28 and TRBJ1-3): DVKVTQSSRYLVKRTGEKVFLECVQDMDHENMFWYRQDPGLGLRLIYFSYDVKMKEKGDIPEGYSVSREKKERFSLILESASTNQTSMYLCASSLISGNTIYFGEGSWLTVV.

This chain joins TRBV28 and TRBJ2-7, with 11 bases aligning to TRBD2. The germline gives CDR1 MDHEN, CDR2 SYDVKM. This CDR3 region has 15 residues. With 6 bases clipped from V and 2 bases from J, the junction kept 6 bases outside the gene matches. The CDR3 region is CASRVGTSGAYEQYF. In nucleotides, the CDR3 is TGTGCCAGCAGAGTCGGGACTAGCGGAGCCTACGAGCAGTACTTC.

The gene calls are TRBV6-2 or TRBV6-3 and TRBJ2-5; D assignment may be TRBD1 or TRBD2 (5 bases each). The germline V and J ends were trimmed by 5 bases and 1 base, with 11 bases remaining between them. This CDR3 region has 14 residues. Germline loops: CDR1 MNHEY, CDR2 SVGEGT. The CDR3 protein is CASSALGVQETQYF. CDR3 in DNA: TGTGCCAGCAGTGCGCTGGGGGTCCAAGAGACCCAGTACTTC.

J is TRBJ2-4 and V is TRBV7-2, with D possibly being TRBD2 (6 bases). This CDR3 has 17 residues. Looked up from germline, CDR1 is SGHTA and CDR2 is FQGNSA. Trimming shortened V by 0 bases and J by 0 bases, and 12 bases separated the two germline ends. This CDR3 reads CASSLAFGGLAKNIQYF. The CDR3 region has the DNA TGTGCCAGCAGCTTAGCGTTCGGGGGACTAGCCAAAAACATTCAGTACTTC.

The V call is TRBV6-5, the J call TRBJ2-1; either TRBD1 or TRBD2 may supply D (5 bases each). V gave up 8 bases and J gave up 12 bases, with 23 bases separating them. Germline V gene lookup returns CDR1 MNHEY and CDR2 SVGAGI. The CDR3 covers 14 residues. CDR3 amino acids: CASGLRDGVIGQFF. As DNA, the CDR3 is TGTGCCAGCGGTCTACGGGACGGAGTAATAGGGCAGTTCTTC.

V is TRBV6-5 and J is TRBJ2-2, with D maybe TRBD2 (6 bases). This CDR3 is built from 15 residues. Germline V gene sequence: CDR1 MNHEY, CDR2 SVGAGI. Between the trimmed V and J ends, which lost 7 bases and 2 bases, there was a span of 14 bases. The CDR3 nucleotides read TGTGCCAGCACTCGGGACTCCCCCAACACCGGGGAGCTGTTTTTT. It codes for CASTRDSPNTGELFF.

The CDR3: CASSIEGAGGSAQHF. CDR3 nucleotides: TGTGCCAGTAGTATAGAAGGGGCAGGGGGTTCGGCCCAGCATTTT. J is TRBJ1-5 and V is TRBV19; 7 nucleotides align to TRBD1. The CDR3 loop spans 15 amino acids. The germline gives CDR1 LNHDA, CDR2 SQIVND (reference sequence). The V and J ends lost 0 bases and 11 bases, in that order; junction bases with no gene match: 10.

This rearrangement joins TRBV5-5 to TRBJ1-1; D gene unclear. V lost 2 bases and J 5 bases, leaving 19 bases between the germline ends. CDR1 and CDR2 (germline): SGHKS, YYEKEE (reference sequence). This CDR3 is built from 16 residues. The DNA of the CDR3 is TGTGCCAGCAGCTTCAATATACAAGTATTGGGAACTGAAGCTTTCTTT. Residues: CASSFNIQVLGTEAFF.

The J gene is TRBJ2-7, the V gene TRBV12-3 or TRBV12-4, with D possibly matching TRBD1 (5 bases). The V end lost 3 bases, the J end lost 2 bases, and 8 bases lay between the germline ends. The CDR3 consists of 13 residues. The DNA for the CDR3 is TGTGCCAGCAGTTTGGGCAGGGCCTACGAGCAGTACTTC. This sequence encodes CASSLGRAYEQYF.

The chain uses TRBV10-2 and TRBJ1-2; perhaps TRBD1 as D (6 bases). Trimming took 2 bases from V and 2 from J, leaving 9 bases between them. The CDR3 is made up of 14 amino acids. Germline V gene data show CDR1 as WSHSY and CDR2 as SAAADI. The CDR3 region has the DNA TGCGCCAGCAGTGAGGGCAGGGGAAACTATGGCTACACCTTC. Protein sequence: CASSEGRGNYGYTF.

The chain joins TRBV5-1 to TRBJ2-5; 8 bases map to TRBD1. Unmatched junction bases numbered 10, after V lost 4 bases and J lost 5 bases. CDR1 and CDR2 (germline): SGHRS, YFSETQ. The CDR3 is 15 amino acids. The CDR3 sequence is CASSEPRTGRETQYF. The DNA of the CDR3 is TGCGCCAGCAGCGAGCCACGGACAGGGCGTGAGACCCAGTACTTC.

V and J are TRBV5-1 and TRBJ2-7, with D possibly matching TRBD2 (6 bases). Per the germline V gene, CDR1 is SGHRS and CDR2 is YFSETQ. The V gene lost 4 bases and the J gene lost 5 bases, with 13 bases spanning the gap. The CDR3 is made up of 13 amino acids. This CDR3 reads CASSPGLPHEQYF. The CDR3, as DNA: TGCGCCAGCAGCCCGGGACTTCCCCACGAGCAGTACTTC.

The sample holds one count of this clone. The chain recombines TRBV28 with TRBJ1-3; 8 bases are shared with TRBD1. Germline CDR1 reads MDHEN; CDR2 reads SYDVKM. This CDR3 is 15 amino acids long. Trimming cost V 2 bases and J 3 bases; bases outside gene matches: 3. CDR3 nucleotides: TGTGCCAGCAGTTTAGGACAGGGAGTTGGAAACACCATATATTTT. This sequence encodes CASSLGQGVGNTIYF.

This chain links TRBV7-9 with TRBJ2-7; TRBD2 matches 8 bases. The CDR3 runs 15 residues. Per germline, CDR1 SEHNR and CDR2 FQNEAQ (reference sequence). V trimming: 1 base; J trimming: 3 bases; junction bases outside the gene matches: 5. In DNA, the CDR3 is TGTGCCAGCAGCTTAGTAAGCGGGAGAGTCTACGAGCAGTACTTC. Its translation: CASSLVSGRVYEQYF.

This chain links TRBV5-6 with TRBJ2-1; no definite D call. Trimming took 5 bases from V and 7 from J, leaving 1 base between them. CDR3 size: 9 residues. Germline V gives CDR1 SGHDT, CDR2 YYEEEE. CDR3 in DNA: TGTGCCAGCAGGAATGAGCAGTTCTTC. This codes for CASRNEQFF.

The J gene is TRBJ1-6, the V gene TRBV5-4; D gene unclear. CDR1 and CDR2 from the germline V gene are SGHNT and YYREEE (reference sequence). The V end lost 1 base, the J end lost 9 bases, and 14 bases lay between the germline ends. The CDR3 is 15 amino acids. This CDR3 reads CASSLWLGFGSPLHF. Written as DNA, the CDR3 is TGTGCCAGCAGCTTGTGGTTAGGATTTGGTTCACCCCTCCACTTT. The variable domain in full, completed from reference TRBV5-4 and TRBJ1-6, reads ETGVTQSPTHLIKTRGQQVTLRCSSQSGHNTVSWYQQALGQGPQFIFQYYREEENGRGNFPPRFSGLQFPNYSSELNVNALELDDSALYLCASSLWLGFGSPLHFGNGTRLTVT.

This clone was observed a single time. The rearrangement links TRBV19 to TRBJ1-4; D unresolved. Germline V gene sequence: CDR1 LNHDA, CDR2 SQIVND (reference sequence). This CDR3 comprises 14 residues. V was shortened by 3 bases and J by 3 bases, with 8 bases between the two germline ends. The CDR3 DNA sequence: TGTGCCAGTAGTATCCAGGTCTCTAATGAAAAACTGTTTTTT. It specifies CASSIQVSNEKLFF.

This clone has only a few counts. The chain links TRBV28 to TRBJ2-1, with 10 bases aligning to TRBD2. This CDR3 region has 14 residues. Trimming at V came to 6 bases and at J to 4 bases, leaving 3 bases not matched to a gene. Germline-derived CDR1 and CDR2 are MDHEN and SYDVKM. CDR3 bases: TGTGCCAGCAGCGTAGCGGGAGGATACAATGAGCAGTTCTTC. Amino acids: CASSVAGGYNEQFF.

DNA for the CDR3: TGTGCCAGCAGTCGGCCCCAGACAGGGGCCAACTATAATTCACCCCTCCACTTT. This gives the protein CASSRPQTGANYNSPLHF. The rearrangement joins TRBV27 to TRBJ1-6; 8 nucleotides line up with TRBD1. The ends lost 5 bases at V and 3 bases at J; junction bases unmatched: 12. Germline lookup yields CDR1 MNHEY and CDR2 SMNVEV (reference sequence). The CDR3 runs to 18 residues.

This clone was seen just once. This chain connects TRBV18 to TRBJ1-5; D is unclear. Trimming removed 4 bases from V and 6 bases from J, with 16 bases in between. The germline gives CDR1 KGHSH, CDR2 LQKENI. This CDR3 contains 15 residues. CDR3 region: CASSLGPVVTQPQHF. The DNA for the CDR3 is TGTGCCAGCTCACTTGGGCCGGTGGTCACTCAGCCCCAGCATTTT.

This sequence joins TRBV6-5 and TRBJ2-7, with D perhaps matching TRBD1 (6 bases). The V gene lost 5 bases and the J gene lost 6 bases, with 11 bases spanning the gap. The CDR3 spans 12 residues. CDR1 is MNHEY, CDR2 SVGAGI, per germline. The CDR3 reads CASSPVGGEQYF. In DNA form, the CDR3 reads TGTGCCAGCAGTCCTGTAGGGGGCGAGCAGTACTTC.